Given below is one T cell receptor (beta chain) in context. Its antigen is still unknown. No base qualities exist here, and no much larger clone lies one base off it. These data originate in a study of cytomegalovirus exposure and HLA in healthy donors (dated by TCRdb to 2016 to 2017). In terms of the full investigation: In an earlier analysis of roughly 500 of the donors, approximately 260 Gb of sequence data and some 100 million unique TCR beta sequences from roughly 200 million T cells were reported. To predict cytomegalovirus infection status, the study combined high-throughput TCR immunosequencing, statistical association of individual TCRs with disease status, and machine learning. Because of strong linkage in the cohort, five DR-DQ haplotypes were treated as single units for association and clustering. Among some 400 genotyped donors of the cohort, an average of 235,054 unique TCR beta nucleotide sequences were sequenced per donor, approximately 20% of them non-productive. A later analysis re-analyzed previously published TCR beta repertoires from about 730 donors and added high-resolution HLA genotyping to study TCR occurrence patterns. Of the roughly 400 genotyped donors, about 80% fell in the genetic ancestry cluster associated with self-reported Caucasian donors. In addition to the first cohort of several hundred subjects, a separate validation cohort of under 150 different subjects was used. The later analysis used no new phenotypic data to find candidate immune exposures, relying instead on TCR beta sequences and their occurrence across donors. Alongside the repertoire data, information on donor age, sex, ethnicity and CMV serostatus was compiled. All discovery cohort repertoires had been generated on a single sequencing platform. The number of typed donors differed by locus: about 629-630 for A, B, C, DRB1 and DQB1; 500 to 550 for DQA1; 606 for DPA1; and 400 to 480 for DPB1. An earlier analysis of 587 of the donors used high-throughput TCR beta sequencing to judge whether each TCR beta V gene segment behaved as functional or pseudogenic. The study aimed to test whether signatures of past pathogen exposure could be identified by cataloging public T cell receptors. Around 330 gigabases of sequencing data and roughly 81 million unique TCR sequences made up an early release that covered approximately 650 HLA-typed donors. Using immunosequencing, the study profiled T cell repertoires from some 670 subjects and related those repertoires to cytomegalovirus serostatus. In a later genetic analysis, genome-wide SNP genotypes for 398 of the 666 donors were used, and that subset was treated as a discovery cohort. Both class I and class II loci were covered by HLA typing, at four-digit resolution. Overall study results and their limits: Broadly in line with IMGT annotations, most TCR beta V segments showed up in productive rearrangements about 87% or about 30% of the time in an earlier analysis of 587 of the donors. Cytomegalovirus status was reported to be diagnosed by the classifier with high specificity and sensitivity in both the original and validation cohorts. In a later analysis, most CMV-associated TCR beta chains were found to appear HLA-restricted, with HLA associations seemingly driven largely by CMV exposure. According to a later analysis, TCR association rates differed among HLA loci, with DRB1 alleles showing the most associated TCRs and HLA-C alleles showing the fewest. A later analysis reported that several top co-occurrence clusters appeared linked to parvovirus B19, influenza, CMV and Epstein-Barr virus. Because counts were too low, seventeen rarely observed V segments, including chromosome 9 orphons, were excluded from the earlier analysis of a few hundred of the donors. Specific HLA alleles were associated with over 15,000 TCR beta sequences at a false discovery rate of 0.05 in a later analysis. In a later analysis, HLA-associated TCR beta chains were found to be more clonally expanded and to have lower generation probabilities than equally common non-associated chains. While some public TCRs were present in many individuals, most TCR sequences turned up only very rarely across donors. The 87-base-pair reads could not distinguish some IMGT-functional V segments, including TRBV6-2 and TRBV6-3, so those segments were excluded. Because HLA typing was missing for some donors at each locus, association tests included only the typed subset. When HLA alleles, especially DR and DQ, strongly co-occurred, TCR associations were difficult to assign to individual alleles. In vitro tests confirmed that three of the cytomegalovirus-associated TCR beta chains recognize cytomegalovirus antigens. Compared with the approximately 600-donor mean, donors in an Asian-associated ancestry cluster had fewer N-insertions in productive TCRs, according to a later genetic analysis. A further reported finding was that TCR beta sequences accurately predicted the HLA-A and HLA-B alleles for most subjects in the first cohort. A total of roughly 160 TCR beta chains were listed by the study as associated with cytomegalovirus. Correlated functional status among segregating V segments might reflect linkage disequilibrium, but an unknown experimental factor could not be ruled out. A group of highly shared sequence variants was considered likely to be a technical artifact of the sequencing pipeline. Presence/absence analyses assumed roughly uniform sequencing depth across donors, an assumption that may not hold. Only TCR beta chains were sequenced in this cohort, and the absence of alpha or paired-chain data limited detectable features. V-gene and J-gene trimming of TCR beta chains was associated with a missense DCLRE1C variant in a later genetic analysis, and the association was replicated in an independent cohort. Immune exposure information for the cohort was limited to CMV serostatus. The authors suggested that the approach could potentially be generalized to other disease states and immunological phenotypes.

In total, about 650 healthy bone marrow donors made up the cohort. All cohort members were sampled while nominally healthy, although unrecorded immune exposures were likely present. The donor was CMV seronegative and belonged to the group of approximately 320 seronegative cohort members. Each donor provided a peripheral blood sample, and peripheral blood mononuclear cells were used for TCR beta sequencing. Genomic DNA extraction from the blood cell samples was performed with the Qiagen DNeasy Blood Extraction Kit. The germline V gene gives CDR1 as SQVTM and CDR2 as ANQGSEA. The CDR3 sequence holds 12 residues, the cysteine and phenylalanine included. This entry keeps only the CDR3 DNA: 36 bases, framed from base 1. The library was generated by the immunoSEQ multiplex PCR assay. A mixture of 60 forward primers for TCR Vbeta segments and 13 reverse primers for TCR Jbeta segments was used in the multiplex PCR. The CDR3 region of rearranged TCR beta genes was amplified from genomic DNA by a multiplex PCR assay. The Illumina HiSeq System was used to sequence the amplified TCR beta libraries as 87-base-pair reads. Concerning the study's data processing: Across the 670 or so repertoires, a later analysis counted 80 million or so unique TCR beta chains, roughly 11 million of which were shared by at least two donors. Raw reads were error-corrected and collapsed into unique sequences with a nearest-neighbor algorithm that merged closely related sequences to remove PCR and sequencing errors. V, D and J gene segments were assigned by aligning CDR3 sequences to IMGT reference sequences. Each retained sequence needed at least a six-nucleotide match to both a V gene segment and a J gene segment. A rearrangement counted as productive if the CDR3 had no stop codons and remained in frame with V and J, and every other rearrangement counted as non-productive. Following IMGT convention, CDR3 was defined as the stretch from the second conserved V-encoded cysteine up to the conserved J-encoded phenylalanine. The earlier analysis of about 610 of the donors excluded any sequence lacking an unambiguous match to a single V gene segment. An earlier analysis of 550 to 650 of the donors classified V segments as functional when productive rearrangements were above 56.7% and as segregating when the standard deviation between donors was above 5%. A statistical classification framework was built to diagnose cytomegalovirus status from the catalog of TCR beta chain sequences. A later analysis assigned V and J genes by comparing TCR nucleotide sequences with IMGT/GENE-DB human TR gene sequences. A later analysis assigned CDR3 sequences and most-parsimonious VDJ recombination scenarios with the TCRdist pipeline. A later analysis defined each TCR beta chain by its CDR3 amino acid sequence plus V-gene family, and excluded reads lacking a unique V-gene family. A later analysis removed 550 to 700 highly shared, low-generation-probability nucleotide sequences to deal with suspected cross-contamination and a sequencing artifact. A later analysis calculated a clonal expansion index for each public chain from normalized within-repertoire ranks of inferred template counts. In a later analysis, generation probabilities were computed with a VDJ recombination model fitted to out-of-frame rearrangements, and the resulting probabilities were checked against IGoR. In a later analysis, hypergeometric tests were used to score TCR-TCR, TCR-HLA and TCR-CMV co-occurrence, with a repertoire-size bias correction applied to TCR pairs. False discovery rates were estimated in a later analysis by permuting HLA or CMV assignments 20 times. In a later analysis, co-occurring TCRs were grouped using DBSCAN, and TCRdist sequence similarity was added for clustering within HLA-allele-positive subsets. Repertoires with fewer than 30,000 or more than 120,000 public chains were left out of co-occurrence clustering, as were five repertoires with anomalous nucleotide sharing. In TCRdb, the immuneACCESS table is reduced to in-frame sequences with V and J assigned. These tables do not hold every clone; where another copy was compared, an unresolved V gene accounts for under half, and the others remain unexplained. V, J and clone size were drawn from that table, and D and trimming were deduced from the DNA. The sample yields about 190,000 clones; about 86% were counted once. The ten largest make up roughly 0.32% of the sample.

The clonotype originates from a woman aged 30 to 39 in good health and CMV-seronegative. The rearrangement joined TRBV29-1 to TRBJ2-5, and TRBD2 matches 8 of the central bases. The J call may not be correct, given that the DNA end is closer to TRBJ2-7. Sequencing input: PBMCs. The CDR3 corresponds to CSVDPGGDEQYF. The DNA sequence is given as TGCAGCGTTGATCCGGGGGGGGACGAGCAGTACTTC.